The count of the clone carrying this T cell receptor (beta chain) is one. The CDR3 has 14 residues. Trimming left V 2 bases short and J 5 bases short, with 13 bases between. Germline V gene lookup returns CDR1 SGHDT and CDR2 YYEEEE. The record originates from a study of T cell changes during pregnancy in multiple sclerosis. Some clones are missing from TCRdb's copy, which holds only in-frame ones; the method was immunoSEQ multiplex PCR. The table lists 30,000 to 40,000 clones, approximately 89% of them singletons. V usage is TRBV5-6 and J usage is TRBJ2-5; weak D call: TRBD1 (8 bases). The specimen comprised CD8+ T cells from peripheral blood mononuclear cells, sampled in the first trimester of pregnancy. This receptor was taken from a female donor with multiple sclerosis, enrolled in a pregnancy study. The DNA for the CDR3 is TGTGCCAGCAGCTTTGGACAGGGAGGGGAGACCCAGTACTTC. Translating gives CASSFGQGGETQYF.